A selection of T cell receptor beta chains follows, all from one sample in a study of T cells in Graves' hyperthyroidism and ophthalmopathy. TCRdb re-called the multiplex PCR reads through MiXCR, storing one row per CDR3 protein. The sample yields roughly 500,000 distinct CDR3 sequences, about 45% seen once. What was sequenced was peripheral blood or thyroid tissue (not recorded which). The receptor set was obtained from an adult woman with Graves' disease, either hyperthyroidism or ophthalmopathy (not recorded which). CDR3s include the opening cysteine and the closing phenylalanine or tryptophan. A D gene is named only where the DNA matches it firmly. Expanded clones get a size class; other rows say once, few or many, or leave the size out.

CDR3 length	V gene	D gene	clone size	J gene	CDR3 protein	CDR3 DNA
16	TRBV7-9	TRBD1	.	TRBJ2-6	CASSAQGLPGANVLTF	TGTGCCAGCAGCGCACAGGGGCTCCCTGGGGCCAACGTCCTGACTTTC
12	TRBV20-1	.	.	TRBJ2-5	CSASEGGETQYF	TGCAGTGCTAGTGAGGGGGGAGAGACCCAGTACTTC
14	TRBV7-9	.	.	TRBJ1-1	CASSRGPENTEAFF	TGTGCCAGCAGCAGGGGACCTGAGAACACTGAAGCTTTCTTT
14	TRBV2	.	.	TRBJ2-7	CASSDKGGRYEQYF	TGTGCCAGCAGTGATAAGGGCGGACGCTACGAGCAGTACTTC
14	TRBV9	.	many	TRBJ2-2	CASSVDRAAGELFF	TGTGCCAGCAGCGTCGATAGGGCCGCCGGGGAGCTGTTTTTT
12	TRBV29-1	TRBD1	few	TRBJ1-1	CSSGTENTEAFF	TGCAGCTCCGGGACAGAGAACACTGAAGCTTTCTTT
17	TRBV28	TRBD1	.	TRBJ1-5	CASSRTGDKGSNQPQHF	TGTGCCAGCTCAAGGACAGGGGACAAGGGGAGCAATCAGCCCCAGCATTTT
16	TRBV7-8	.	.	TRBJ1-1	CASSLRGPGGDTEAFF	TGTGCCAGCAGCTTAAGGGGCCCCGGGGGAGACACTGAAGCTTTCTTT
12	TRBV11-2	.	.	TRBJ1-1	CASSLAESEAFF	TGTGCCAGCAGTTTGGCAGAGTCTGAAGCTTTCTTT
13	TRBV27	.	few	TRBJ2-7	CASSPRRGQGYYF	TGTGCCAGCAGTCCCCGGCGAGGGCAGGGATATTACTTC
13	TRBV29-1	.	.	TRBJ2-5	CSVGNALGETQYF	TGCAGCGTTGGCAACGCGCTGGGGGAGACCCAGTACTTC
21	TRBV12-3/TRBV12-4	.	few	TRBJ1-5	CASSPGGGGTGSYISNQPQHF	TGTGCCAGCAGTCCGGGGGGGGGGGGCACAGGGTCCTATATTAGCAATCAGCCCCAGCATTTT
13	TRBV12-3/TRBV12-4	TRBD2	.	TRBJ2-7	CASSSSGSAEQYF	TGTGCCAGCAGTTCGAGCGGGAGTGCGGAGCAGTACTTC
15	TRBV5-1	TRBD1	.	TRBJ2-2	CASSLDRGPVGELFF	TGCGCCAGCAGCTTGGACAGGGGGCCTGTCGGGGAGCTGTTTTTT
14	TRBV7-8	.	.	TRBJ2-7	CASSLKGSSYEQYF	TGTGCCAGCAGCTTAAAGGGATCCTCCTACGAGCAGTACTTC
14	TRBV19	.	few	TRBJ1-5	CASGTRGINQPQHF	TGTGCCAGTGGGACTAGGGGTATCAATCAGCCCCAGCATTTT
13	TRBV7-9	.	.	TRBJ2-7	CASSQERDYEQYF	TGTGCCAGCAGCCAAGAACGCGATTACGAGCAGTACTTC
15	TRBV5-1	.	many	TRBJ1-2	CASSLGQRANYGYTF	TGCGCCAGCAGCTTGGGACAGAGAGCTAACTATGGCTACACCTTC
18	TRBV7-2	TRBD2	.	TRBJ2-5	CASSLVGGTSGSTETQYF	TGTGCCAGCAGCTTAGTAGGGGGGACTAGCGGGAGTACAGAGACCCAGTACTTC
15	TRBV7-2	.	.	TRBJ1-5	CASSLAAVSNQPQHF	TGTGCCAGCAGCTTAGCAGCAGTGAGCAATCAGCCCCAGCATTTT
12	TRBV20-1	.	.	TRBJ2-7	CSATSPNYEQYF	TGCAGTGCCACGAGCCCCAACTACGAGCAGTACTTC
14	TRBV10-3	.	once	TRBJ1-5	CATGRDGSNQPQHF	TGTGCCACGGGGCGGGACGGTTCAAATCAGCCCCAGCATTTT
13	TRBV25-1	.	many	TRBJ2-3	CASSAGTGDTQYF	TGTGCCAGCAGTGCGGGCACGGGAGATACGCAGTATTTT
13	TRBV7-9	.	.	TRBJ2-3	CASSGGWADTQYF	TGTGCCAGCAGCGGCGGTTGGGCGGATACGCAGTATTTT
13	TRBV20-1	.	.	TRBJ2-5	CSARDPGVETQYF	TGCAGTGCTAGAGATCCAGGGGTGGAGACCCAGTACTTC
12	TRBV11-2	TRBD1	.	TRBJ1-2	CATGTGIGGYTF	TGTGCCACCGGGACAGGGATCGGTGGCTACACCTTC
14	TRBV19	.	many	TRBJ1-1	CASSYGTKNTEAFF	TGTGCCAGTAGTTACGGGACAAAGAACACTGAAGCTTTCTTT
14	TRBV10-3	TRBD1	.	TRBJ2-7	CAIGRGTGGYEQYF	TGTGCCATCGGCCGAGGGACAGGGGGCTACGAGCAGTACTTC
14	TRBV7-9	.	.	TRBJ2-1	CASSLSTANNEQFF	TGTGCCAGCAGCTTATCGACAGCTAACAATGAGCAGTTCTTC
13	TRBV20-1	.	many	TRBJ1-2	CSARDYGSYGYTF	TGCAGTGCTAGAGACTATGGGAGCTATGGCTACACCTTC
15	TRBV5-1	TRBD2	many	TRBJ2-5	CASSQGLAGGETQYF	TGCGCCAGCTCCCAAGGGCTAGCGGGCGGTGAGACCCAGTACTTC
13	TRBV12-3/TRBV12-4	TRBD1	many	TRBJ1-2	CASSRQGDYGYTF	TGTGCCAGCAGTCGACAGGGGGACTATGGCTACACCTTC
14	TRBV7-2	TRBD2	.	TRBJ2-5	CASSSGTREETQYF	TGTGCCAGCAGCTCCGGGACTAGAGAAGAGACCCAGTACTTC
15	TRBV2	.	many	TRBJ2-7	CASRLGQVYSYEQYF	TGTGCCAGCAGACTAGGGCAGGTTTACTCCTACGAGCAGTACTTC
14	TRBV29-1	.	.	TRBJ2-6	CSSPPPSGANVLTF	TGCAGCTCTCCTCCGCCCTCTGGGGCCAACGTCCTGACTTTC
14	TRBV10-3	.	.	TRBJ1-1	CATARSGGGREAFF	TGTGCCACCGCGCGGAGCGGCGGGGGACGTGAAGCTTTCTTT
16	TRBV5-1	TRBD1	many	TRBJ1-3	CASSLGHRGSGNTIYF	TGCGCCAGCAGCTTGGGACACAGGGGATCTGGAAACACCATATATTTT
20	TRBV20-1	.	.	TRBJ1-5	CSARGQTYEQWVYSNQPQHF	TGCAGTGCTAGAGGACAAACCTACGAGCAGTGGGTCTATAGCAATCAGCCCCAGCATTTT
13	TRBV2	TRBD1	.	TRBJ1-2	CASSPTGGRTYTF	TGTGCCAGCAGCCCAACAGGGGGCCGTACCTACACCTTC
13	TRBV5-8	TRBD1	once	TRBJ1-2	CASSSRQGLSHTF	TGCGCCAGCAGCTCCAGACAGGGTCTCAGCCACACCTTC
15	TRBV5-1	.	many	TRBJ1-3	CASSFGWPSGNTIYF	TGCGCCAGCAGCTTCGGGTGGCCCTCTGGAAACACCATATATTTT
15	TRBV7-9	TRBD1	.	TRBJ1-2	CASSTRDREFYGYTF	TGTGCCAGCAGCACCCGGGACAGGGAATTCTATGGCTACACCTTC
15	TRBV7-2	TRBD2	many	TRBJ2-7	CASSHRTSGRGEQYF	TGTGCCAGCAGCCACCGGACTAGCGGGAGAGGCGAGCAGTACTTC
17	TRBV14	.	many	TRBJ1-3	CASSPMGRGISGNTIYF	TGTGCCAGCAGCCCCATGGGGAGGGGCATCTCTGGAAACACCATATATTTT
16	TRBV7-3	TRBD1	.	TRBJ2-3	CASSPRGTGGGDTQYF	TGTGCCAGCAGCCCGAGGGGGACAGGGGGCGGCGATACGCAGTATTTT
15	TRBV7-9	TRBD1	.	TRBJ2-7	CASSPDRGGPYEQYF	TGTGCCAGCAGTCCCGACAGGGGTGGCCCCTACGAGCAGTACTTC
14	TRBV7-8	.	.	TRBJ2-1	CASSPGRTYDGQFF	TGTGCCAGCAGCCCTGGCCGGACATACGATGGGCAGTTCTTC
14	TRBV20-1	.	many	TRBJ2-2	CSASGTQNTGELFF	TGCAGTGCCTCTGGGACGCAGAACACCGGGGAGCTGTTTTTT
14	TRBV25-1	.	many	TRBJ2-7	CASSPPGAASEQYF	TGTGCCAGCAGCCCTCCGGGGGCGGCTTCCGAGCAGTACTTC
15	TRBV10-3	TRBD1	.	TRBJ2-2	CASSRQGRDTGELFF	TGTGCCAGCAGCCGACAGGGTCGCGACACCGGGGAGCTGTTTTTT
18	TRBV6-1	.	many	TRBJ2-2	CASSEGGWSGPHTGELFF	TGTGCCAGCAGTGAAGGCGGGTGGAGCGGGCCTCACACCGGGGAGCTGTTTTTT
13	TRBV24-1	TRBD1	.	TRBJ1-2	CATRDRDSYGYTF	TGTGCCACCAGGGACCGGGACAGCTATGGCTACACCTTC
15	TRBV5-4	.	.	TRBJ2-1	CASSLDQGLTNEQFF	TGTGCCAGCAGCTTGGATCAAGGGCTGACAAATGAGCAGTTCTTC
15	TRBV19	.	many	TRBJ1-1	CASSNGGLTNTEAFF	TGTGCCAGTAGTAATGGTGGGCTGACGAACACTGAAGCTTTCTTT